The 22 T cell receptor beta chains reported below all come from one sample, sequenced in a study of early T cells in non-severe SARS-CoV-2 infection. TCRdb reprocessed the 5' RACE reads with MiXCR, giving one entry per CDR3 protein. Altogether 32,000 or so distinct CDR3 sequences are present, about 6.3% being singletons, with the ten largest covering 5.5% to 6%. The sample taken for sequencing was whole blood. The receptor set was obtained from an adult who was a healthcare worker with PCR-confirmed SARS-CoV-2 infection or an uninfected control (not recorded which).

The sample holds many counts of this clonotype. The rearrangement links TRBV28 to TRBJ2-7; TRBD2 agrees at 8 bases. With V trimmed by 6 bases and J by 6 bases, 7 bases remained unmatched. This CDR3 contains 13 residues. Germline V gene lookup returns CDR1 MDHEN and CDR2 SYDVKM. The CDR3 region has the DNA TGTGCCAGCAGAGGGACTAGTGGGCCCGAGCAGTACTTC. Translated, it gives CASRGTSGPEQYF.

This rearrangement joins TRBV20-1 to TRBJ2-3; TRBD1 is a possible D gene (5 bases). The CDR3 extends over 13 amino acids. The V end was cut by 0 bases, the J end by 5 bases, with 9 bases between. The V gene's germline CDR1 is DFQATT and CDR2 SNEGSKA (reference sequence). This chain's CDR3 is CSARDPGRDTQYF. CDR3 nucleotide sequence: TGCAGTGCTAGAGACCCAGGGCGAGATACGCAGTATTTT.

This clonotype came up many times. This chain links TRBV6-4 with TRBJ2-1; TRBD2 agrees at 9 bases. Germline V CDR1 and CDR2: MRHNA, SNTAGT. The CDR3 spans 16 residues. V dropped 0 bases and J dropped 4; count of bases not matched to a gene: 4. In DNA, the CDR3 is TGTGCCAGCAGTGACTCACTAGCGGGCCCATACAATGAGCAGTTCTTC. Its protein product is CASSDSLAGPYNEQFF.

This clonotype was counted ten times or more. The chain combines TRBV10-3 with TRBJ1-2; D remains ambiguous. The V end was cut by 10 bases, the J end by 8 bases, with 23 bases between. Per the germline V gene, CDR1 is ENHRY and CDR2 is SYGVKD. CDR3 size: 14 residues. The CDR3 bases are TGTGCCACCTTACCCCCCGAGCTTTCACGCGGCTACACCTTC. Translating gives CATLPPELSRGYTF.

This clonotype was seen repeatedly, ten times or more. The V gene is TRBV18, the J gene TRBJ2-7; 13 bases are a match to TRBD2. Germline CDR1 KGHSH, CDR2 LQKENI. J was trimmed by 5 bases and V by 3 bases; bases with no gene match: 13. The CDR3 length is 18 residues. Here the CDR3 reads CASSPAMTSGRTYDEQYF. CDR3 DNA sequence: TGTGCCAGCTCACCGGCGATGACTAGCGGGAGGACTTATGACGAGCAGTACTTC.

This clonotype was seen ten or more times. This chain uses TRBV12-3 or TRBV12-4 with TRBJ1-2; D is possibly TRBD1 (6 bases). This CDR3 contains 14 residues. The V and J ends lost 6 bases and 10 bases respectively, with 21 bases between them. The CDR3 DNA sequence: TGTGCCAGCAGCCAACTTCGCTCACAGGGCATCTACACCTTC. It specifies CASSQLRSQGIYTF.

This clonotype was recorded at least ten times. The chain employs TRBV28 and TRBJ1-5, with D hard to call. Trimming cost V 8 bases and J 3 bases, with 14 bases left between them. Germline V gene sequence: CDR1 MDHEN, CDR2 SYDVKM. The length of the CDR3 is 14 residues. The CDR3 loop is CASGRLRVNQPQHF. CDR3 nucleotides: TGTGCCAGCGGGAGGCTGAGGGTCAATCAGCCCCAGCATTTT.

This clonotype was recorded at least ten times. This CDR3 reads CASSWASGELFF. DNA of the CDR3: TGTGCCAGCAGTTGGGCGTCGGGGGAGCTGTTTTTT. The rearrangement links TRBV6-6 to TRBJ2-2, with D unresolved. Trimming pared 4 bases from V and 8 bases from J, leaving 8 bases between. Germline assignment: CDR1 MNHNY and CDR2 SVGAGI (reference sequence). This CDR3 contains 12 residues.

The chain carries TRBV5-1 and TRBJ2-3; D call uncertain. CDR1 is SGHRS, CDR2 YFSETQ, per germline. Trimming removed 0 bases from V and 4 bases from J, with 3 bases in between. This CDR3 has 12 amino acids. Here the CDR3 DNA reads TGCGCCAGCAGCTTGGGTGCAGATACGCAGTATTTT. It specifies CASSLGADTQYF.

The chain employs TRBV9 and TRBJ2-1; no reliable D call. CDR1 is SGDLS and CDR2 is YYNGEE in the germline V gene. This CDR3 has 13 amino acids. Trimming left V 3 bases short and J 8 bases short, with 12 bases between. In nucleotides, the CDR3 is TGTGCCAGCAGCGCAATATATACCGATGAGCAGTTCTTC. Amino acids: CASSAIYTDEQFF.

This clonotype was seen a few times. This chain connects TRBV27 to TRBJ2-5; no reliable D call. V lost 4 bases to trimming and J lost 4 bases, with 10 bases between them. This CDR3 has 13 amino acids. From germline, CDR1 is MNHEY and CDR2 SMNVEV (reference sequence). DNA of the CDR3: TGTGCCAGCAGTTCGAGGACGGGAGAGACCCAGTACTTC. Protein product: CASSSRTGETQYF.

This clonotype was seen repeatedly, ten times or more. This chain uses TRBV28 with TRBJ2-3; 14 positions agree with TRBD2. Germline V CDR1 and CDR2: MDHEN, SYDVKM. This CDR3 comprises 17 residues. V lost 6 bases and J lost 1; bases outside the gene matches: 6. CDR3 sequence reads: CASRTGLAGGRTDTQYF. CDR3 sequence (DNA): TGTGCCAGCAGAACCGGACTAGCGGGGGGACGCACAGATACGCAGTATTTT.

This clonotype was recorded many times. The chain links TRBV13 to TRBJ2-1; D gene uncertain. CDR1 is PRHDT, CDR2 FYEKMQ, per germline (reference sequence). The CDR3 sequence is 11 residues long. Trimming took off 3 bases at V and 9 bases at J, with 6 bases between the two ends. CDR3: CASSLESEQFF. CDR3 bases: TGTGCCAGCAGCTTGGAAAGTGAGCAGTTCTTC.

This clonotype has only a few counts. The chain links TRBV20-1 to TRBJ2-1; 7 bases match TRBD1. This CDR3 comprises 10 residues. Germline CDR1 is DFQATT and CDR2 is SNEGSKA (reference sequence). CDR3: CRQGKNEQFF. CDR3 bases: TGCAGACAGGGGAAGAATGAGCAGTTCTTC.

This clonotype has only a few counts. CDR3 nucleotides: TGTGCCAGCAGCGGACAGGGGACAGGGGAAGAGACCCAGTACTTC. Translating gives CASSGQGTGEETQYF. The genes are TRBV28 and TRBJ2-5, with 10 bases lining up with TRBD1. The germline CDR1 and CDR2 sequences are MDHEN and SYDVKM. The CDR3 is made up of 15 amino acids. V trimming: 6 bases; J trimming: 3 bases; junction bases outside the gene matches: 7.

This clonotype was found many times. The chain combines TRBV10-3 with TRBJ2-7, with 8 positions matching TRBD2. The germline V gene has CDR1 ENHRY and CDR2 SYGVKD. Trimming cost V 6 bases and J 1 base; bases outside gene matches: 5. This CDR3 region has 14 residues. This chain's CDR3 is CAISTSGSSYEQYF. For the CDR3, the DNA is TGTGCCATCAGCACCAGCGGGAGTTCCTACGAGCAGTACTTC.

DNA of the CDR3: TGTGCCAGCAGTAACAGGGGCGGCCAGCCCCAGCATTTT. Protein product: CASSNRGGQPQHF. This chain joins TRBV6-5 and TRBJ1-5, with 7 bases aligning to TRBD1. Germline values: CDR1 MNHEY, CDR2 SVGAGI. Trimming took 5 bases from V and 7 from J; bases not matched to a gene: 5. This CDR3 spans 13 amino acids.

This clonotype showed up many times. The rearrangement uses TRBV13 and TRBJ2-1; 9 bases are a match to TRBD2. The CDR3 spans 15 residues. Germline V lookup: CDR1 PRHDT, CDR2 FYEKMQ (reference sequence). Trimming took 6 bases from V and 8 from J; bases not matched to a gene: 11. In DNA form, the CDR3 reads TGTGCCAGCAGTTCAGGCGGGAGGGCAGGCGATGAGCAGTTCTTC. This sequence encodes CASSSGGRAGDEQFF.

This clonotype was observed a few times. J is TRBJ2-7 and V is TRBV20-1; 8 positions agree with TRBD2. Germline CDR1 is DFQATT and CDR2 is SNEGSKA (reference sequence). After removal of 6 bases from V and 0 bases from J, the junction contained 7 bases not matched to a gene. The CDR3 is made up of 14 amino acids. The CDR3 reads CSAQKSGSSYEQYF. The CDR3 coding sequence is TGCAGTGCGCAGAAGAGCGGGAGCTCCTACGAGCAGTACTTC.

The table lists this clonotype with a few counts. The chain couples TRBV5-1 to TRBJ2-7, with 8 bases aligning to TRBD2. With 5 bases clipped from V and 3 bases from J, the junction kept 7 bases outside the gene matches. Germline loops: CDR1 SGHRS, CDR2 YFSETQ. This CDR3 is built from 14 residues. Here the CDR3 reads CASRSYLAGYEQYF. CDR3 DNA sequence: TGCGCCAGCAGGTCCTACCTAGCGGGCTACGAGCAGTACTTC.

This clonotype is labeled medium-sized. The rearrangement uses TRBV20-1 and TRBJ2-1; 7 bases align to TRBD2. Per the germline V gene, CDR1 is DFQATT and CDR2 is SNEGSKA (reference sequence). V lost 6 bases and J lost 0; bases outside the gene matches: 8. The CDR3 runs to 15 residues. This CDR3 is CSALRGDSSYNEQFF. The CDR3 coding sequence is TGCAGTGCCCTACGGGGGGATAGCTCCTACAATGAGCAGTTCTTC.

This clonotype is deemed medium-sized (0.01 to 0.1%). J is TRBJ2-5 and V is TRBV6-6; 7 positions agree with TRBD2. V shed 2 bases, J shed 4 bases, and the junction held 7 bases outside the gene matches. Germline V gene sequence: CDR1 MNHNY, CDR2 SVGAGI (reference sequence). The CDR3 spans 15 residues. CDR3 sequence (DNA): TGTGCCAGCAGTTACAGCGGGGTGGGTATAGAGACCCAGTACTTC. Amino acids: CASSYSGVGIETQYF.